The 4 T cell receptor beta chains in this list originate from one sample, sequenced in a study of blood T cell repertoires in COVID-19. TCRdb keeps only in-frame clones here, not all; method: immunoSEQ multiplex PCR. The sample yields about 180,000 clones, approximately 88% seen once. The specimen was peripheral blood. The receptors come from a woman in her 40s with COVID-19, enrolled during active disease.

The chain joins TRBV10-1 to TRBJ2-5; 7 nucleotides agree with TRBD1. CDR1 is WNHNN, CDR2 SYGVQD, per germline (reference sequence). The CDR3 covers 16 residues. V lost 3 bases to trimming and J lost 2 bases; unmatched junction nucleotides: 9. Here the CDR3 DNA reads TGCGCCAGCAGTGAACAAGGGGGCTTAGCTCAAGAGACCCAGTACTTC. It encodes CASSEQGGLAQETQYF.

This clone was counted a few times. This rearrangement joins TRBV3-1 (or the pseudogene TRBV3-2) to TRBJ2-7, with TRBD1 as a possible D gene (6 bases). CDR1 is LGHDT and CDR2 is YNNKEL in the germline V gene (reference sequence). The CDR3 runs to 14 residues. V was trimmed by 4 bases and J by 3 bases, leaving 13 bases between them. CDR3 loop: CASSLRGSLYEQYF. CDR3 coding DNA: TGTGCCAGCAGCCTCAGGGGTTCTCTCTACGAGCAGTACTTC.

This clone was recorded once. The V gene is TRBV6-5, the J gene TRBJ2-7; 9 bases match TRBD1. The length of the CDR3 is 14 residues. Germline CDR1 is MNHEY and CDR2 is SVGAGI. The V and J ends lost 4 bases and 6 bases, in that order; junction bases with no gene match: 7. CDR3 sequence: CASSFTGQGAEQYF. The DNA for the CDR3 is TGTGCCAGCAGTTTCACGGGACAGGGTGCCGAGCAGTACTTC.

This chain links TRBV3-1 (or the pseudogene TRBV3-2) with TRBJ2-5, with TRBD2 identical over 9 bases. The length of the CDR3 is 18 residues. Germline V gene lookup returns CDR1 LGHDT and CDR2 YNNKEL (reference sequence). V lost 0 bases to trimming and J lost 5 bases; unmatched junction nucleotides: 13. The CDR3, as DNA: TGTGCCAGCAGCCAAGAGAGGGGTAGCGGGAGAGCTCGGGAGACCCAGTACTTC. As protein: CASSQERGSGRARETQYF.